The entry that follows covers one T cell receptor (beta chain) sequence. What it binds is not known. This entry is derived from a study of cytomegalovirus exposure and HLA in healthy donors. Study observations and caveats: One later analysis, an examination of the approximately 130 validation repertoires, found that first-cohort TCR clusters tended to co-occur in them. The classifier reportedly diagnosed cytomegalovirus status with high sensitivity and specificity. Among the CMV-associated chains, three were confirmed in vitro as specific for CMV antigens. Cytomegalovirus association was listed for around 170 TCR beta chains.

Looked up from germline, CDR1 is SGHTA and CDR2 is FQGNSA. V was trimmed by 1 base and J by 2 bases, leaving 8 bases between them. CDR3 length: 14 amino acids. The assay was immunoSEQ multiplex PCR, and TCRdb's table has in-frame clones only and misses some. The repertoire holds about 48,000 clones, with 88% as singletons. The V gene is TRBV7-2, the J gene TRBJ1-2; D unresolved. This receptor was obtained from a woman younger than 45 in good health and CMV-seronegative. The source material was PBMCs. The CDR3 protein is CASSLVVLNYGYTF. Here the CDR3 DNA reads TGTGCCAGCAGCTTAGTCGTCTTAAACTATGGCTACACCTTC. The whole variable domain, filled in from reference TRBV7-2 and TRBJ1-2, reads GAGVSQSPSNKVTEKGKDVELRCDPISGHTALYWYRQSLGQGLEFLIYFQGNSAPDKSGLPSDRFSAERTGGSVSTLTIQRTQQEDSAVYLCASSLVVLNYGYTFGSGTRLTVV.